A selection of T cell receptor beta chains follows, all from one sample in a study of CD8+CD57+ T cells in acquired aplastic anemia. TCRdb analysed the reads with MiXCR anew, one entry per CDR3 protein. The table records hundreds of thousands of distinct CDR3 sequences, roughly 34% of them present only once. Input material: sorted CD4+, CD8+, or CD8+CD57+ T cells (not recorded which) from PBMCs. Receptor source: a human donor with aplastic anemia. The CDR3 runs from the conserved cysteine through the conserved F or W. Each record gives: J gene, D gene, V gene, clone size, CDR3 protein, CDR3 DNA. The D gene is left open where the match is weak. The size field is filled for only some rows; it gives once, few, many or a size class.

J: TRBJ2-7; D: -; V: TRBV9; size: -; CDR3: CASSAWASGSYEQYF; DNA: TGTGCCAGCAGCGCCTGGGCTTCGGGGTCCTACGAGCAGTACTTC
J: TRBJ1-5; D: -; V: TRBV25-1; size: -; CDR3: CASSAASGNQPQHF; DNA: TGTGCCAGCAGCGCCGCGAGTGGCAATCAGCCCCAGCATTTT
J: TRBJ1-5; D: -; V: TRBV30; size: -; CDR3: CAWATGSNQPQHF; DNA: TGTGCCTGGGCGACAGGCAGCAATCAGCCCCAGCATTTT
J: TRBJ2-1; D: -; V: TRBV5-4; size: few; CDR3: CASSWTYGGNEQFF; DNA: TGTGCCAGCAGCTGGACATACGGGGGCAATGAGCAGTTCTTC
J: TRBJ2-5; D: -; V: TRBV20-1; size: -; CDR3: CSARDVTSPRETQYF; DNA: TGCAGTGCTAGAGATGTCACGAGTCCCAGAGAGACCCAGTACTTC
J: TRBJ2-1; D: TRBD2; V: TRBV2; size: -; CDR3: CASRNGAGGQHEQFF; DNA: TGTGCCAGCAGAAACGGAGCGGGGGGGCAGCATGAGCAGTTCTTC
J: TRBJ1-5; D: -; V: TRBV12-3/TRBV12-4; size: -; CDR3: CAGSTRGIGWQPQHF; DNA: TGTGCCGGCAGCACCCGGGGCATCGGTTGGCAGCCCCAGCATTTT
J: TRBJ2-7; D: -; V: TRBV24-1; size: -; CDR3: CATKRGRPYEQYF; DNA: TGTGCCACAAAACGGGGGCGCCCCTACGAGCAGTACTTC
J: TRBJ2-3; D: -; V: TRBV20-1; size: -; CDR3: CSTSGHADTQYF; DNA: TGCAGTACCTCGGGCCACGCAGATACGCAGTATTTT
J: TRBJ2-7; D: TRBD2; V: TRBV10-3; size: -; CDR3: CAGGTTDEQYF; DNA: TGTGCCGGCGGGACTACCGACGAGCAGTACTTC
J: TRBJ2-3; D: -; V: TRBV6-2/TRBV6-3; size: -; CDR3: CASSSSHGLASTDTQYF; DNA: TGTGCCAGCAGTTCTTCCCACGGGCTAGCTAGCACAGATACGCAGTATTTT